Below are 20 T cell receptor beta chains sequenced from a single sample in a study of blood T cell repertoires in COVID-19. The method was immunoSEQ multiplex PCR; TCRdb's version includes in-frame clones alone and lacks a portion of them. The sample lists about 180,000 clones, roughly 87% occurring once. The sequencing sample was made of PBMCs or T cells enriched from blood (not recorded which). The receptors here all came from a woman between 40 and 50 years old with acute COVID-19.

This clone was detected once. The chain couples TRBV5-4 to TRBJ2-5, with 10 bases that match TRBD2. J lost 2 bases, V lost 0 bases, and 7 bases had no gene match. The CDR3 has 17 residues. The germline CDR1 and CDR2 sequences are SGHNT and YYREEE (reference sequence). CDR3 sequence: CASSLAVAGGLQETQYF. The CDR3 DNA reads TGTGCCAGCAGCTTGGCTGTAGCGGGGGGACTACAAGAGACCCAGTACTTC.

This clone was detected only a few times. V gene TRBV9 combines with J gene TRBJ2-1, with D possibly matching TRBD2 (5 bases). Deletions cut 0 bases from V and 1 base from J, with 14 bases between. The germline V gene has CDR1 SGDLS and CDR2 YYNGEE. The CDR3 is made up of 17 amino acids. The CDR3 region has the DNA TGTGCCAGCAGCGTAGGTGTCGGAAGCGGTTCCTACAATGAGCAGTTCTTC. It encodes CASSVGVGSGSYNEQFF.

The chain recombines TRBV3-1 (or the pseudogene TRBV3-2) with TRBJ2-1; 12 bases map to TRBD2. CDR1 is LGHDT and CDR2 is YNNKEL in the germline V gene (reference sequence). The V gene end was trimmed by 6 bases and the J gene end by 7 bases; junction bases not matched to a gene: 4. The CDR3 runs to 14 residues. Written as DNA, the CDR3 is TGTGCCAGCAGTAGACTAGCGGGAGATAATGAGCAGTTCTTC. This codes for CASSRLAGDNEQFF.

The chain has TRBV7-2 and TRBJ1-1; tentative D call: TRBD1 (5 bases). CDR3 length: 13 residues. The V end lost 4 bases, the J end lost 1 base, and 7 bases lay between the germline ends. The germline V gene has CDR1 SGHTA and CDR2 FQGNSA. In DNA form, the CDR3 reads TGTGCCAGCAGCTCCGGACAGAACACTGAAGCTTTCTTT. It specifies CASSSGQNTEAFF.

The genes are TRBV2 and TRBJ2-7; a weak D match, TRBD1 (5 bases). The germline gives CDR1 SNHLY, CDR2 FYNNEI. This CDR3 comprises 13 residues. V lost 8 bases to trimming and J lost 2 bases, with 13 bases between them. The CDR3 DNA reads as TGTGCCAGCCGCCGAGACAGCCCCTACGAGCAGTACTTC. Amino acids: CASRRDSPYEQYF.

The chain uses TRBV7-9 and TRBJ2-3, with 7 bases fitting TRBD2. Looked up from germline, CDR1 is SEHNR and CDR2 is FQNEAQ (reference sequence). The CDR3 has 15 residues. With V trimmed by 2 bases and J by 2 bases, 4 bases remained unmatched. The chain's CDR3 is CASSLRAGSTDTQYF. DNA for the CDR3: TGTGCCAGCAGCTTACGAGCGGGGTCCACAGATACGCAGTATTTT.

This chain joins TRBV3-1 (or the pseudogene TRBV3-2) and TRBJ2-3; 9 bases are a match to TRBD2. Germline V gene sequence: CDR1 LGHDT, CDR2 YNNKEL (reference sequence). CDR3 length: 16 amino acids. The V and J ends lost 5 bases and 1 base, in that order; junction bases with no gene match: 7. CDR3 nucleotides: TGTGCCAGCAGCGCAGCCCAGCGGGGGGGCACAGATACGCAGTATTTT. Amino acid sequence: CASSAAQRGGTDTQYF.

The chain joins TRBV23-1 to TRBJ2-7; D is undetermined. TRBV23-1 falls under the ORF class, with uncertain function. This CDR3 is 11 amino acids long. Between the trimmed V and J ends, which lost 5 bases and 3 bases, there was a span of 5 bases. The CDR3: CASSTYYEQYF. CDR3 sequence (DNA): TGCGCCAGCAGTACCTACTACGAGCAGTACTTC.

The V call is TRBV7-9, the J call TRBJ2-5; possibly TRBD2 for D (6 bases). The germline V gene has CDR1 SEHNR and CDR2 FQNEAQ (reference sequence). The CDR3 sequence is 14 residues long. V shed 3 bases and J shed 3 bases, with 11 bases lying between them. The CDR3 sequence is CASSFRGKEETQYF. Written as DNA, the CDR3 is TGTGCCAGCAGCTTCCGGGGGAAGGAAGAGACCCAGTACTTC.

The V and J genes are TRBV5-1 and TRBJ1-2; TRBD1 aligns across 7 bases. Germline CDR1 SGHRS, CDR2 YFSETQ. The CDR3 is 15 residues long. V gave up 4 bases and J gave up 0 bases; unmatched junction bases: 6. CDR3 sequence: CASSPDRDSNYGYTF. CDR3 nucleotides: TGCGCCAGCAGCCCAGACAGGGACTCTAACTATGGCTACACCTTC.

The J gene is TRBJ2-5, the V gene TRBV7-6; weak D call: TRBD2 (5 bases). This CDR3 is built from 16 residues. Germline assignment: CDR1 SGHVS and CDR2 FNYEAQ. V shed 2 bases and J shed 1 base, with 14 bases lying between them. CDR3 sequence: CASSLNVRGPQETQYF. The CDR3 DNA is TGTGCCAGCAGCTTAAATGTCAGAGGGCCCCAAGAGACCCAGTACTTC.

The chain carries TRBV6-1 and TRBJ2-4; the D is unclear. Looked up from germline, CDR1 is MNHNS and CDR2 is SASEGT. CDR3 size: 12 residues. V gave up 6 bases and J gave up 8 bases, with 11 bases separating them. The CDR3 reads CASRKDTDIQYF. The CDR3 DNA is TGTGCCAGCAGGAAAGACACGGACATTCAGTACTTC.

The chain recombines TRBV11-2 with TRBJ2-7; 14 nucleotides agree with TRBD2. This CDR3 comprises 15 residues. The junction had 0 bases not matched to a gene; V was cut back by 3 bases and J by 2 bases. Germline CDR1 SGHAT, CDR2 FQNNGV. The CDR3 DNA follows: TGTGCCAGCAGCTTGGGACTAGCGGGAGCCTACGAGCAGTACTTC. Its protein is CASSLGLAGAYEQYF.

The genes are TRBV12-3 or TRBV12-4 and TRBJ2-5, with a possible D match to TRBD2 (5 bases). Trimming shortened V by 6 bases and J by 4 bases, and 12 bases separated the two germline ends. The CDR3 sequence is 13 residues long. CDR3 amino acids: CASSFSSGETQYF. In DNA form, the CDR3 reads TGTGCCAGCAGCTTTTCCAGCGGAGAGACCCAGTACTTC.

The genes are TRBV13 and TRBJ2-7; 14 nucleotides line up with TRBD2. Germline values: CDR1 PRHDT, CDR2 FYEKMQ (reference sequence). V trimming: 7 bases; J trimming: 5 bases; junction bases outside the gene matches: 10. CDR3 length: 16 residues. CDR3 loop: CASTNRLAGGSHEQYF. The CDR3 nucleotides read TGTGCCAGCACAAACCGACTAGCGGGAGGGTCCCACGAGCAGTACTTC.

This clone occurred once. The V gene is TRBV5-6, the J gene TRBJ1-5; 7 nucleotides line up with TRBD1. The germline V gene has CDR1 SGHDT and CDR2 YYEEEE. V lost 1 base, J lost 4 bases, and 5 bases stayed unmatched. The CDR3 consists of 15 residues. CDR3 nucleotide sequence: TGTGCCAGCAGCTTGTCCGGACAGGTAAATCAGCCCCAGCATTTT. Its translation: CASSLSGQVNQPQHF.

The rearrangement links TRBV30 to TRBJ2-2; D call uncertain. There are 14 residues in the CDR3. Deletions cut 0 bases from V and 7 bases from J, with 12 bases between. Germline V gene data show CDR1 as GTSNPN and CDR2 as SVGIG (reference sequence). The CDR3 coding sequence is TGTGCCTGGAGTGTACACCACCGCGGCGGGGAGCTGTTTTTT. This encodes CAWSVHHRGGELFF.

The CDR3 here is CASSAQQDSNYGYTF. CDR3 bases: TGTGCCAGCAGTGCTCAACAGGATTCTAACTATGGCTACACCTTC. The chain has TRBV25-1 and TRBJ1-2; D might be TRBD1 (5 bases). V lost 4 bases to trimming and J lost 0 bases, with 12 bases between them. Germline V CDR1 and CDR2: MGHDK, SYGVNS. This CDR3 is 15 amino acids long.

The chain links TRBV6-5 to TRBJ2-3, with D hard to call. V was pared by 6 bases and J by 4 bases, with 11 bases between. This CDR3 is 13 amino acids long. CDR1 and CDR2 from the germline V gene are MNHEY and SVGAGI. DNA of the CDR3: TGTGCCAGCAGCCCCTCGCGCGCAGATACGCAGTATTTT. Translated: CASSPSRADTQYF.

The CDR3 spells CASSLEPGTEAFF. Here the CDR3 DNA reads TGTGCCAGCAGCTTAGAACCGGGCACTGAAGCTTTCTTT. The V gene is TRBV7-8, the J gene TRBJ1-1; D call uncertain. The CDR3 consists of 13 residues. Trimming stripped 1 base from V and 4 bases from J, with 7 bases between. Germline CDR1 SGHVS, CDR2 FQNEAQ.